Listed below are T cell receptor beta chains from one sample, sequenced in a study of T cell repertoires in cytomegalovirus infection. TCRdb re-called the reads through MiXCR, storing one row per CDR3 protein. Of about 450,000 distinct CDR3 sequences in the sample, roughly 30% were seen once. The sequenced sample was PBMCs. Every receptor here comes from a human donor in good health (CMV status not recorded). Some clones in this sample may be carry-over from other donors' samples. The CDR3 runs from the conserved cysteine through the conserved F or W. A D gene is named only where the DNA matches it firmly. Clone size is given for some rows only: seen once, a few or many times, or a class if the clone is expanded.

D	V	size	J	CDR3	DNA
NA	TRBV5-1	NA	TRBJ2-2	CASSLVWGRDSNTGELFF	TGCGCCAGCAGCTTGGTCTGGGGACGGGATTCGAACACCGGGGAGCTGTTTTTT
NA	TRBV24-1	NA	TRBJ1-5	CASTRGGGTGNPPHF	TGTGCCAGCACCAGAGGGGGAGGGACGGGAAATCCCCCGCATTTT
NA	TRBV19	NA	TRBJ2-3	CASIIDRVGASTQYF	TGTGCCAGTATTATAGATCGGGTTGGCGCCAGTACGCAGTATTTT
NA	TRBV12-3/TRBV12-4	many	TRBJ2-3	CASSNLLETDTQYF	TGTGCCAGCAGTAACCTACTAGAGACAGATACGCAGTATTTT
NA	TRBV24-1	NA	TRBJ1-2	CATSEGQSSLYGYTF	TGTGCCACCAGTGAAGGACAGTCTTCTCTCTATGGCTACACCTTC
NA	TRBV6-1	few	TRBJ2-2	CASRPEGGYTGELFF	TGTGCCAGCAGACCCGAGGGGGGGTACACCGGGGAGCTGTTTTTT
TRBD1	TRBV6-1	NA	TRBJ2-6	CASSAGQGKTLSGANVLTF	TGTGCCAGCAGCGCTGGACAGGGGAAAACCTTATCTGGGGCCAACGTCCTGACTTTC
TRBD1	TRBV7-3	NA	TRBJ2-1	CASSSEGGRKQLF	TGTGCCAGCAGCTCCGAAGGGGGCCGGAAGCAGTTATTC
NA	TRBV4-1	NA	TRBJ1-1	CASSQDGGVGVNTEAFF	TGCGCCAGCAGCCAAGATGGGGGGGTAGGGGTGAACACTGAAGCTTTCTTT
NA	TRBV20-1	NA	TRBJ1-5	CSAKGVAIIQPQHF	TGCAGTGCTAAGGGTGTGGCCATCATCCAGCCCCAGCATTTT
NA	TRBV20-1	few	TRBJ1-5	CSARDVGGRKEPQHF	TGCAGTGCTAGAGATGTTGGGGGTAGGAAGGAGCCCCAGCATTTT
NA	TRBV5-6	NA	TRBJ1-1	CASSLDSLSNTEAFF	TGTGCCAGCAGCTTGGACAGCCTATCGAACACTGAAGCTTTCTTT
TRBD2	TRBV12-3/TRBV12-4	few	TRBJ2-7	CASSLAGGESYEQYF	TGTGCCAGCAGTTTAGCGGGGGGGGAGTCCTACGAGCAGTACTTC
TRBD1	TRBV7-9	NA	TRBJ1-1	CASSVGQRNTEAFF	TGTGCCAGCAGCGTGGGACAGCGTAACACTGAAGCTTTCTTT
NA	TRBV19	NA	TRBJ1-5	CASSTKDGMVVLPQHF	TGTGCCAGTAGTACCAAGGACGGAATGGTAGTATTGCCCCAGCATTTT
NA	TRBV7-9	few	TRBJ1-1	CASSLERGRVTEAFF	TGTGCCAGCAGCCTTGAGCGGGGGCGTGTCACTGAAGCTTTCTTT
NA	TRBV20-1	NA	TRBJ2-1	CSASHRTSLNEQFF	TGCAGTGCTAGTCACAGGACCTCCCTTAATGAGCAGTTCTTC
NA	TRBV4-1	NA	TRBJ2-2	CASSQAEGRAESTGELFF	TGTGCCAGCAGCCAAGCGGAGGGACGAGCAGAGAGCACCGGGGAGCTGTTTTTT
NA	TRBV11-2	NA	TRBJ2-1	CASSLDTDVDEQFF	TGTGCCAGCAGCTTAGATACGGACGTGGATGAGCAGTTCTTC
NA	TRBV29-1	NA	TRBJ1-2	CSTDGGSYGYTF	TGCAGCACAGACGGGGGTTCCTATGGCTACACCTTC
NA	TRBV19	NA	TRBJ1-1	CASSIGDMNTEAFF	TGTGCCAGTAGTATAGGGGACATGAACACTGAAGCTTTCTTT
NA	TRBV27	NA	TRBJ1-2	CASSLSAGNWDGYTF	TGTGCCAGCAGTTTATCGGCAGGGAATTGGGATGGCTACACCTTC
NA	TRBV5-6	NA	TRBJ1-2	CASSLDLVRLNYGYTF	TGTGCCAGCAGCTTGGATCTGGTCAGACTTAACTATGGCTACACCTTC
NA	TRBV11-2	NA	TRBJ2-7	CASSSNFGHRKSYEQYF	TGTGCCAGCAGTTCAAATTTTGGACACCGAAAATCCTACGAGCAGTACTTC
NA	TRBV12-3/TRBV12-4	few	TRBJ1-5	CASSFGGSSNQPQHF	TGTGCCAGCAGTTTCGGGGGATCTAGCAATCAGCCCCAGCATTTT
NA	TRBV15	NA	TRBJ1-1	CATSRRRGDTEAFF	TGTGCCACCAGCAGACGTCGGGGTGATACTGAAGCTTTCTTT
NA	TRBV15	once	TRBJ2-2	CATSRPGVSGELFF	TGTGCCACCAGCAGACCAGGGGTATCCGGGGAGCTGTTTTTT